The sample holds many counts of the clone carrying this TCR beta chain. The antigen remains undetermined. This sample was included in a study of T cells in Graves' hyperthyroidism and ophthalmopathy. General study points: The model made its ophthalmopathy prediction, and onset followed a median around 6.5 months later. Blood held most thyroid clonotypes expanded above 0.001 frequency.

The V gene's germline CDR1 is MNHEY and CDR2 SVGAGI. The length of the CDR3 is 14 residues. Trimming took 4 bases from V and 2 from J; bases not matched to a gene: 4. Amplification yielded TCR beta CDR3 regions, with RNA transcripts as the source. HTBI primers were used for first-round RT-PCR of the TCR CDR3. Via MiXCR, TCRdb re-called the multiplex PCR reads, giving one row per CDR3 protein. The sample yields around 760,000 distinct CDR3 sequences, approximately 36% seen once. Hyperthyroidism of Graves' type that showed no ophthalmopathy progression within 18 months was stable. Patients showing uncontrolled infection, other autoimmune disease, pregnancy or lactation were ineligible.

The sequence derives from a woman aged 40 to 55 with Graves' hyperthyroidism. The J gene is TRBJ2-7, the V gene TRBV6-5, with 8 positions matching TRBD1. The source material was blood. The CDR3 loop reads CASSSDRVTYEQYF. Here the CDR3 DNA reads TGTGCCAGCAGTTCGGACAGGGTCACCTACGAGCAGTACTTC.